These 27 T cell receptor beta chains were all obtained from the same sample, sequenced in a study of CD8+CD57+ T cells in acquired aplastic anemia. Using genomic DNA as the template, TCR beta VDJ and CDR3 profiling was carried out. TCRdb re-called the reads with MiXCR, one entry per CDR3 protein. This table holds approximately 190,000 distinct CDR3 sequences, roughly half found once. Those patients picked for sequencing had displayed CD8+CD57+ cell expansion on flow cytometry. The sample consisted of sorted CD4+, CD8+, or CD8+CD57+ T cells (not recorded which) from PBMCs. These receptors originate from a human donor with aplastic anemia.

On this clonotype itself: Without the conserved terminal phenylalanine or tryptophan, this CDR3 likely stems from a read error. This chain connects TRBV11-1 to TRBJ2-1; D gene ambiguous. The CDR3 contains 16 residues. Trimming shortened V by 0 bases and J by 4 bases, and 13 bases separated the two germline ends. Germline CDR1 reads SGHAT; CDR2 reads FQDESV (reference sequence). For the CDR3, the DNA is TGTGCCAGCAGCTTAGCTATGGGTGTGATGTACAATGAGCAGTTCCTC. Encoded protein: CASSLAMGVMYNEQFL.

On this clonotype: One end of the junction is discordant with germline, which a read error may explain. The chain links TRBV5-5 to TRBJ1-1; the D is unclear. The germline V gene has CDR1 SGHKS and CDR2 YYEKEE (reference sequence). The CDR3 totals 11 residues. CDR3 protein: CAISFGLLAFF. CDR3 bases: TGTGCCATCAGCTTTGGACTACTAGCTTTCTTT.

This clonotype was picked up many times. The genes are TRBV5-1 and TRBJ1-2, with D possibly matching TRBD1 (5 bases). The CDR3 loop spans 13 amino acids. Germline CDR1 SGHRS, CDR2 YFSETQ. Trimming left V 4 bases short and J 3 bases short, with 10 bases between. Here the CDR3 reads CASSPTGDYGYTF. The DNA for the CDR3 is TGCGCCAGCAGCCCCACAGGAGACTATGGCTACACCTTC.

This chain links TRBV7-2 with TRBJ2-3; tentatively, D is TRBD2 (6 bases). The V and J ends lost 6 bases and 1 base respectively, with 11 bases between them. The CDR3 loop spans 14 amino acids. CDR1 is SGHTA and CDR2 is FQGNSA in the germline V gene. CDR3 sequence reads: CASREGTGTDTQYF. In DNA, the CDR3 is TGTGCCAGCAGGGAAGGGACTGGCACAGATACGCAGTATTTT.

The table lists this clonotype with a few counts. The V call is TRBV10-3, the J call TRBJ2-2, with D tentatively TRBD2 (6 bases). This CDR3 is built from 14 residues. Trimming took 4 bases from V and 4 from J, leaving 10 bases between them. Germline V lookup: CDR1 ENHRY, CDR2 SYGVKD. CDR3 amino acids: CAISATSFTGELFF. DNA for the CDR3: TGTGCCATCAGTGCGACTAGTTTCACCGGGGAGCTGTTTTTT.

A few counts support this clonotype. The chain uses TRBV29-1 and TRBJ2-7, with 8 positions matching TRBD2. The CDR3 covers 11 residues. The germline V gene has CDR1 SQVTM and CDR2 ANQGSEA. Trimming removed 8 bases from V and 3 bases from J; junction bases left unmatched: 3. DNA of the CDR3: TGCAGCATCACTAGCGGCTACGAGCAGTACTTC. Translating it yields CSITSGYEQYF.

This clonotype was counted only a few times. V usage is TRBV6-2 or TRBV6-3 and J usage is TRBJ1-2, with D perhaps matching TRBD1 (5 bases). CDR1 MNHEY and CDR2 SVGEGT come from the germline V gene. Trimming left V 2 bases short and J 2 bases short, with 12 bases between. The CDR3 runs to 15 residues. The CDR3 loop is CASSYRTGGNYGYTF. In nucleotides, the CDR3 is TGTGCCAGCAGTTACCGGACGGGGGGGAACTATGGCTACACCTTC.

This clonotype was found many times. The rearrangement joins TRBV6-2 or TRBV6-3 to TRBJ2-7; D might be TRBD2 (7 bases). CDR3 length: 13 residues. Trimming cost V 0 bases and J 7 bases, with 10 bases left between them. The germline V gene has CDR1 MNHEY and CDR2 SVGEGT. This CDR3 is CASSYSRGGEQYF. CDR3 coding DNA: TGTGCCAGCAGTTACTCGAGGGGGGGAGAGCAGTACTTC.

The chain couples TRBV29-1 to TRBJ2-7, with D perhaps matching TRBD1 or TRBD2 (5 bases each). The CDR3 covers 13 residues. Trimming removed 6 bases at V and 10 bases at J, with 22 bases between. Per germline, CDR1 SQVTM and CDR2 ANQGSEA. The CDR3 here is CSVLRDPGYLQYF. CDR3 nucleotide sequence: TGCAGCGTCCTCAGGGACCCCGGGTACCTTCAGTACTTC.

This clonotype was picked up many times. The gene calls are TRBV5-1 and TRBJ2-4; D unresolved. V was cut by 5 bases and J by 5 bases, with 14 bases left in between. The length of the CDR3 is 14 residues. In germline, CDR1 is SGHRS, CDR2 YFSETQ. The CDR3 here is CASSDAGSQNIQYF. The DNA for the CDR3 is TGCGCCAGCAGTGATGCCGGGTCCCAAAACATTCAGTACTTC.

The V gene is TRBV20-1, the J gene TRBJ2-2, with TRBD1 identical over 9 bases. With V trimmed by 6 bases and J by 6 bases, 11 bases remained unmatched. The CDR3 has 15 residues. Germline-derived CDR1 and CDR2 are DFQATT and SNEGSKA (reference sequence). Here the CDR3 DNA reads TGCAGTGCCACACCAACAGGGGGCCGTGCCGGGGAGCTGTTTTTT. Protein product: CSATPTGGRAGELFF.

This clonotype was counted at least ten times. V is TRBV5-1 and J is TRBJ1-2, with D uncertain. V lost 0 bases, J lost 8 bases, and 11 bases lay in between. CDR3 length: 13 amino acids. Germline V CDR1 and CDR2: SGHRS, YFSETQ. The DNA of the CDR3 is TGCGCCAGCAGCTTGGGACCTAGGGAGGGCTACACCTTC. This sequence encodes CASSLGPREGYTF.

This clonotype was picked up many times. The rearrangement joins TRBV4-1 to TRBJ1-1; D unresolved. Germline lookup yields CDR1 MGHRA and CDR2 YSYEKL. This CDR3 spans 13 amino acids. Trimming removed 1 base from V and 5 bases from J, with 8 bases in between. Written as DNA, the CDR3 is TGCGCCAGCAGCCAAGGCGGCAGGACTGAAGCTTTCTTT. Amino acid sequence: CASSQGGRTEAFF.

The rearrangement joins TRBV10-3 to TRBJ1-3, with D unresolved. Germline lookup yields CDR1 ENHRY and CDR2 SYGVKD. V lost 4 bases and J 0 bases, leaving 10 bases between the germline ends. The CDR3 has 15 amino acids. CDR3 residues: CAISGSSSSGNTIYF. CDR3 nucleotides: TGTGCCATCAGTGGTAGCTCGAGCTCTGGAAACACCATATATTTT.

V gene TRBV24-1 combines with J gene TRBJ2-3, with D possibly matching TRBD2 (7 bases). V lost 7 bases and J 7 bases, leaving 14 bases between the germline ends. CDR1 and CDR2 from the germline V gene are KGHDR and SFDVKD. The CDR3 runs to 13 residues. CDR3 nucleotides: TGTGCCACCAGGGGGGCGGGGGCCAATACGCAGTATTTT. Residues: CATRGAGANTQYF.

This chain uses TRBV7-9 with TRBJ1-2; TRBD1 might be the D (5 bases). This CDR3 is 14 amino acids long. Between the trimmed V and J ends, which lost 6 bases and 7 bases, there was a span of 18 bases. CDR1 and CDR2 from the germline V gene are SEHNR and FQNEAQ (reference sequence). CDR3 DNA: TGTGCCAGCAGTCCCTCGGGACTCCTATCTGGCTACACCTTC. Protein product: CASSPSGLLSGYTF.

This clonotype showed up just a few times. J is TRBJ1-4 and V is TRBV30; 7 bases map to TRBD1. CDR1 and CDR2 (germline): GTSNPN, SVGIG (reference sequence). With V trimmed by 2 bases and J by 8 bases, 11 bases remained unmatched. This CDR3 is 15 amino acids long. CDR3 nucleotide sequence: TGTGCCTGGAGTCAACAAAAGGGGGCTTACGAAAAACTGTTTTTT. It encodes CAWSQQKGAYEKLFF. The full variable domain, with the rest looked up from reference TRBV30 and TRBJ1-4, is SQTIHQWPATLVQPVGSPLSLECTVEGTSNPNLYWYRQAAGRGLQLLFYSVGIGQISSEVPQNLSASRPQDRQFILSSKKLLLSDSGFYLCAWSQQKGAYEKLFFGSGTQLSVL.

This clonotype was detected a few times. The chain recombines TRBV5-1 with TRBJ2-6; maybe TRBD2 (6 bases). V was trimmed by 4 bases and J by 0 bases, leaving 20 bases between them. CDR1 and CDR2 (germline): SGHRS, YFSETQ. This CDR3 has 19 amino acids. CDR3 in DNA: TGCGCCAGCAGCCTCCCTGACGGGGGTCACAACTCTGGGGCCAACGTCCTGACTTTC. Translated: CASSLPDGGHNSGANVLTF.

V usage is TRBV6-1 and J usage is TRBJ1-5; D ambiguous. CDR1 and CDR2 from the germline V gene are MNHNS and SASEGT. V dropped 4 bases and J dropped 0 bases, with 7 bases sitting between them. This CDR3 region has 14 residues. CDR3 amino acids: CASSALYSNQPQHF. The CDR3 nucleotides read TGTGCCAGCAGTGCCCTTTATAGCAATCAGCCCCAGCATTTT.

V and J are TRBV10-3 and TRBJ1-2; TRBD1 matches at 7 bases. CDR1 is ENHRY, CDR2 SYGVKD, per germline. Trimming removed 6 bases from V and 10 bases from J; junction bases left unmatched: 8. The CDR3 sequence is 12 residues long. CDR3 bases: TGTGCCATCAGCGATACACAGGGGATCTACACCTTC. Translating gives CAISDTQGIYTF.

This clonotype has at least ten counts. The rearrangement joins TRBV12-3 or TRBV12-4 to TRBJ2-1; the D gene is possibly TRBD2 (5 bases). Trimming shortened V by 6 bases and J by 5 bases, and 17 bases separated the two germline ends. The CDR3 spans 15 residues. CDR3: CASSVRAIGDNEQFF. DNA of the CDR3: TGTGCCAGCAGCGTCCGGGCCATCGGGGACAATGAGCAGTTCTTC.

Comment on this clonotype: This may be a read error, as it is one base from a much larger clone. The chain has TRBV2 and TRBJ2-5; 9 bases match TRBD2. Germline V CDR1 and CDR2: SNHLY, FYNNEI. This CDR3 contains 14 residues. DNA of the CDR3: TGTGCCAGCAGTGAATTGGGCGGGGGGGGGACCCTGTACTTC. Translation gives CASSELGGGGTLYF.

The V call is TRBV7-2, the J call TRBJ2-3, with 7 bases aligning to TRBD2. V was clipped by 11 bases and J by 0 bases; unmatched bases: 2. The CDR3 is 12 residues long. From germline, CDR1 is SGHTA and CDR2 FQGNSA. The CDR3 loop is CAGGGSTDTQYF. Written as DNA, the CDR3 is TGTGCCGGGGGGGGGAGCACAGATACGCAGTATTTT.

Concerning this clonotype: The conserved final phenylalanine or tryptophan is absent from the CDR3, which likely points to a read error. The chain couples TRBV2 to TRBJ2-1, with D uncertain. Trimming cost V 5 bases and J 6 bases, with 5 bases left between them. The germline CDR1 and CDR2 sequences are SNHLY and FYNNEI. The CDR3 is made up of 11 amino acids. CDR3 loop: CASSLRNEQFL. Written as DNA, the CDR3 is TGTGCCAGCAGTCTTCGCAATGAGCAGTTCCTC.

This sequence joins TRBV10-3 and TRBJ2-1, with D perhaps given as TRBD1 or TRBD2 (6 bases each). Per germline, CDR1 ENHRY and CDR2 SYGVKD. Trimming stripped 8 bases from V and 2 bases from J, with 25 bases between. This CDR3 spans 18 amino acids. CDR3 in amino acids: CAIEGRNGTTATYNEQFF. The CDR3, as DNA: TGTGCCATCGAGGGGAGGAACGGGACAACCGCAACCTACAATGAGCAGTTCTTC.

This clonotype appeared a few times. This chain joins TRBV19 and TRBJ1-5; D is unresolved. V lost 5 bases and J 3 bases, leaving 11 bases between the germline ends. CDR3 length: 14 residues. Germline loops: CDR1 LNHDA, CDR2 SQIVND (reference sequence). The chain's CDR3 is CASSVQAFNQPQHF. The CDR3 DNA is TGTGCCAGTAGTGTGCAGGCTTTCAATCAGCCCCAGCATTTT.

V gene TRBV6-5 combines with J gene TRBJ2-4, with a weak D call TRBD2 (6 bases). There are 13 residues in the CDR3. V lost 0 bases, J lost 13 bases, and 13 bases lay in between. Germline V lookup: CDR1 MNHEY, CDR2 SVGAGI. The CDR3 is CASSYSNGRIQYF. The CDR3 coding sequence is TGTGCCAGCAGTTACTCGAACGGGAGAATACAGTACTTC.